Below are 24 T cell receptor beta chains sequenced from a single sample in a study of T cell responses to AZD1222 COVID-19 vaccine. The data were produced by immunoSEQ multiplex PCR, yet TCRdb's version contains in-frame clones alone and is incomplete. The table shows 35,000 to 55,000 clones, with 80% occurring only once. The sequences come from peripheral blood, collected 28 days after the second dose of the MenACWY control vaccine. Receptors originate from an adult who received the MenACWY meningococcal vaccine as a control.

This clone was seen only a few times. V is TRBV25-1 and J is TRBJ1-1; TRBD1 might be the D (6 bases). The CDR3 sequence is 11 residues long. Trimming removed 6 bases at V and 4 bases at J, with 6 bases between. CDR1 is MGHDK, CDR2 SYGVNS, per germline. The DNA of the CDR3 is TGTGCCAGCAGAGGGGGCACTGAAGCTTTCTTT. Protein sequence: CASRGGTEAFF.

The chain uses TRBV6-5 and TRBJ1-2, with a weak D call TRBD1 (5 bases). Germline V gives CDR1 MNHEY, CDR2 SVGAGI. The CDR3 extends over 14 amino acids. The ends were cut back, 2 bases at V and 7 bases at J, with 14 bases in the middle. Here the CDR3 reads CASSYRGTGSGYTF. The CDR3 coding sequence is TGTGCCAGCAGTTACCGGGGTACAGGCTCTGGCTACACCTTC.

The V gene is TRBV10-1, the J gene TRBJ2-3, with D unclear. The germline CDR1 and CDR2 sequences are WNHNN and SYGVQD (reference sequence). Trimming took 4 bases from V and 1 from J, leaving 6 bases between them. The CDR3 extends over 13 amino acids. CDR3 amino acids: CASSGVGTDTQYF. The CDR3 nucleotides read TGCGCCAGCAGTGGAGTAGGCACAGATACGCAGTATTTT.

This clone was seen more than once but under ten times. The gene calls are TRBV9 and TRBJ2-2; TRBD2 matches at 8 bases. In germline, CDR1 is SGDLS, CDR2 YYNGEE. The J segment lost 7 bases and the V segment lost 6 bases, leaving 5 bases of the junction unmatched. This CDR3 region has 13 residues. CDR3 protein: CASNSGAHGELFF. The DNA of the CDR3 is TGTGCCAGCAATAGCGGGGCTCACGGGGAGCTGTTTTTT.

CDR3 protein: CAWTPGLGGTDTQYF. CDR3 coding DNA: TGTGCCTGGACCCCAGGACTCGGCGGCACAGATACGCAGTATTTT. The rearrangement joins TRBV30 to TRBJ2-3; tentative D call: TRBD2 (5 bases). CDR3 length: 15 amino acids. Trimming removed 4 bases at V and 1 base at J, with 15 bases between. In germline, CDR1 is GTSNPN, CDR2 SVGIG (reference sequence).

CDR3 residues: CASTGQLGETQYF. The DNA for the CDR3 is TGTGCCAGCACGGGACAGTTAGGAGAGACCCAGTACTTC. V is TRBV2 and J is TRBJ2-5; 7 nucleotides line up with TRBD1. With 7 bases clipped from V and 4 bases from J, the junction kept 6 bases outside the gene matches. CDR3 length equals 13 residues. In germline, CDR1 is SNHLY, CDR2 FYNNEI. Using reference TRBV2 and TRBJ2-5 for the parts outside the CDR3, the full variable domain is EPEVTQTPSHQVTQMGQEVILRCVPISNHLYFYWYRQILGQKVEFLVSFYNNEISEKSEIFDDQFSVERPDGSNFTLKIRSTKLEDSAMYFCASTGQLGETQYFGPGTRLLVL.

This clone was detected once. The chain is built from TRBV28 and TRBJ1-1, with a weak D call TRBD1 (5 bases). Germline V gives CDR1 MDHEN, CDR2 SYDVKM. CDR3 length: 12 amino acids. Between the trimmed V and J ends, which lost 3 bases and 6 bases, there was a span of 8 bases. The CDR3 nucleotides read TGTGCCAGCAGTTTCGGGGGACCTGAAGCTTTCTTT. This gives the protein CASSFGGPEAFF.

The V and J genes are TRBV6-5 and TRBJ2-7; 8 nucleotides match TRBD1. Trimming took 5 bases from V and 2 from J; bases not matched to a gene: 8. The CDR3 covers 15 residues. Germline lookup yields CDR1 MNHEY and CDR2 SVGAGI. CDR3 loop: CASSKPGQATYEQYV. CDR3 DNA sequence: TGTGCCAGCAGTAAACCGGGACAGGCGACCTACGAGCAGTACGTC.

V usage is TRBV11-2 and J usage is TRBJ1-5, with D uncertain. The CDR3 has 14 residues. With 1 base removed from V and 0 bases from J, the gap between germline ends came to 4 bases. Germline V CDR1 and CDR2: SGHAT, FQNNGV. This CDR3 reads CASSLAHSNQPQHF. Here the CDR3 DNA reads TGTGCCAGCAGCTTAGCTCATAGCAATCAGCCCCAGCATTTT. Using reference TRBV11-2 and TRBJ1-5 for the parts outside the CDR3, the full variable domain is EAGVAQSPRYKIIEKRQSVAFWCNPISGHATLYWYQQILGQGPKLLIQFQNNGVVDDSQLPKDRFSAERLKGVDSTLKIQPAKLEDSAVYLCASSLAHSNQPQHFGDGTRLSIL.

The chain recombines TRBV11-1 with TRBJ2-1; no clear D. With 1 base removed from V and 5 bases from J, the gap between germline ends came to 12 bases. Germline CDR1 SGHAT, CDR2 FQDESV (reference sequence). The CDR3 sequence is 15 residues long. For the CDR3, the DNA is TGTGCCAGCAGCTTAGATGTGTATTCGGACAATGAGCAGTTCTTC. It encodes CASSLDVYSDNEQFF.

The chain has TRBV27 and TRBJ1-2, with 10 positions matching TRBD1. CDR1 is MNHEY, CDR2 SMNVEV, per germline (reference sequence). The CDR3 spans 16 residues. The V and J ends lost 5 bases and 4 bases, in that order; junction bases with no gene match: 10. This CDR3 is CASSPGQGRTPYGYTF. The DNA for the CDR3 is TGTGCCAGCAGTCCGGGACAGGGGCGGACCCCCTATGGCTACACCTTC.

The chain uses TRBV30 and TRBJ2-3; TRBD1 is a possible D gene (7 bases). V lost 2 bases and J lost 5, with 17 bases in between. The CDR3 totals 15 residues. CDR1 GTSNPN and CDR2 SVGIG come from the germline V gene (reference sequence). CDR3 sequence (DNA): TGTGCCTGGAGTCACAAGGGGGCGCGGGGAGATACGCAGTATTTT. Its translation: CAWSHKGARGDTQYF.

This clone was picked up one time. CDR3 bases: TGTGCCAGCAGTGAAGATTGGGGATACGAGCAGTACGTC. Amino acid sequence: CASSEDWGYEQYV. The chain joins TRBV6-1 to TRBJ2-7, with D unresolved. Germline CDR1 MNHNS, CDR2 SASEGT. This CDR3 region has 13 residues. V lost 1 base, J lost 4 bases, and 8 bases lay in between.

This chain links TRBV5-1 with TRBJ1-2, with D perhaps TRBD1 (6 bases). The V end was cut by 6 bases, the J end by 1 base, with 13 bases between. Germline values: CDR1 SGHRS, CDR2 YFSETQ. CDR3 length: 14 amino acids. The CDR3 reads CASKQGAGNYGYTF. The CDR3 coding sequence is TGCGCCAGCAAACAGGGTGCGGGTAACTATGGCTACACCTTC. Using reference TRBV5-1 and TRBJ1-2 for the parts outside the CDR3, the full variable domain is KAGVTQTPRYLIKTRGQQVTLSCSPISGHRSVSWYQQTPGQGLQFLFEYFSETQRNKGNFPGRFSGRQFSNSRSEMNVSTLELGDSALYLCASKQGAGNYGYTFGSGTRLTVV.

The rearrangement uses TRBV19 and TRBJ1-5; D may be TRBD1 (6 bases). The germline V gene encodes CDR1 LNHDA and CDR2 SQIVND (reference sequence). Between the trimmed V and J ends, which lost 3 bases and 0 bases, there was a span of 12 bases. The CDR3 is made up of 16 amino acids. CDR3 amino acids: CASSILGAISNQPQHF. In nucleotides, the CDR3 is TGTGCCAGTAGTATTCTGGGGGCTATTAGCAATCAGCCCCAGCATTTT.

The V and J genes are TRBV5-1 and TRBJ2-7, with 9 bases aligning to TRBD1. V lost 4 bases and J lost 3; bases outside the gene matches: 2. The CDR3 runs 13 residues. CDR1 is SGHRS, CDR2 YFSETQ, per germline. The CDR3 sequence is CASSPTGGYEQYF. The CDR3 DNA is TGCGCCAGCAGCCCGACAGGGGGCTACGAGCAGTACTTC.

The chain links TRBV5-4 to TRBJ2-2; the match to TRBD2 covers 8 bases. The germline CDR1 and CDR2 sequences are SGHNT and YYREEE (reference sequence). V lost 4 bases, J lost 4 bases, and 3 bases stayed unmatched. This CDR3 contains 14 residues. The CDR3 here is CASSRSGGTGELFF. The CDR3, as DNA: TGTGCCAGCAGCCGAAGCGGGGGCACCGGGGAGCTGTTTTTT.

The V call is TRBV18, the J call TRBJ1-2; D may be TRBD1 (6 bases). V was clipped by 3 bases and J by 4 bases, with 12 bases between them. Germline CDR1 KGHSH, CDR2 LQKENI. The CDR3 covers 14 residues. This CDR3 is CASSPREGGYGYTF. CDR3 coding DNA: TGTGCCAGCTCACCCAGAGAGGGGGGCTATGGCTACACCTTC.

Remarks on this clone: The junction departs from germline at one end; a sequencing error may be responsible. This chain joins TRBV28 and TRBJ1-6, with a weak D call TRBD1 (6 bases). The CDR3 runs 14 residues. Per germline, CDR1 MDHEN and CDR2 SYDVKM. CDR3 nucleotide sequence: TGTGCCAGCAGGATACAGGGAAATAAGTCACCCCTCCACTTT. Residues: CASRIQGNKSPLHF.

V is TRBV11-2 and J is TRBJ2-7, with D perhaps given as TRBD1 or TRBD2 (5 bases each). V lost 5 bases, J lost 6 bases, and 17 bases lay in between. The CDR3 has 14 residues. Germline V lookup: CDR1 SGHAT, CDR2 FQNNGV. In nucleotides, the CDR3 is TGTGCCAGCAGCGCCGGGACGGCGAGTTTCGAGCAGTACTTC. Translation: CASSAGTASFEQYF.

The chain recombines TRBV27 with TRBJ2-7, with D tentatively TRBD1 or TRBD2 (5 bases each). Trimming removed 0 bases from V and 3 bases from J, with 15 bases in between. CDR3 length: 16 residues. Germline V gene lookup returns CDR1 MNHEY and CDR2 SMNVEV (reference sequence). Here the CDR3 DNA reads TGTGCCAGCAGTTTATCCGGAAGAGGGGTGGGCTACGAGCAGTACTTC. This codes for CASSLSGRGVGYEQYF.

The chain combines TRBV7-2 with TRBJ1-2; the D gene is possibly TRBD1 (6 bases). The germline CDR1 and CDR2 sequences are SGHTA and FQGNSA. The CDR3 extends over 14 amino acids. The V and J ends lost 7 bases and 2 bases respectively, with 14 bases between them. In nucleotides, the CDR3 is TGTGCCAGCACCTACGGTACAGGGAACTATGGCTACACCTTC. Its translation: CASTYGTGNYGYTF.

This clone was recorded a few times. The gene calls are TRBV9 and TRBJ1-3, with D possibly matching TRBD1 (6 bases). CDR1 and CDR2 from the germline V gene are SGDLS and YYNGEE. CDR3 size: 15 residues. V lost 0 bases, J lost 2 bases, and 9 bases lay in between. CDR3 residues: CASSVDPGAGNTIYF. DNA for the CDR3: TGTGCCAGCAGCGTAGATCCAGGGGCTGGAAACACCATATATTTT.

The gene calls are TRBV9 and TRBJ1-4, with D uncertain. CDR1 SGDLS and CDR2 YYNGEE come from the germline V gene. The V and J ends lost 3 bases and 4 bases respectively, with 4 bases between them. This CDR3 spans 12 amino acids. In nucleotides, the CDR3 is TGTGCCAGCAGCGCTAATAATGAAAAACTGTTTTTT. Translated: CASSANNEKLFF.